This entry lists 21 T cell receptor beta chains sequenced from one sample in a study of cytomegalovirus exposure and HLA in healthy donors. PCR involved 60 Vbeta and 13 Jbeta primers. The method was immunoSEQ multiplex PCR; TCRdb's version includes in-frame clones alone and lacks a portion of them. The sample carries 80,000 or so clones, roughly 80% recorded once. Sequenced: PBMCs. The receptors shown here come from a middle-aged man in good health and CMV-seronegative.

The chain is built from TRBV27 and TRBJ1-1; D gene uncertain. V was pared by 1 base and J by 5 bases, with 8 bases between. The CDR3 is made up of 13 amino acids. Looked up from germline, CDR1 is MNHEY and CDR2 is SMNVEV (reference sequence). CDR3 loop: CASSLFGETEAFF. DNA of the CDR3: TGTGCCAGCAGTTTATTCGGGGAGACTGAAGCTTTCTTT.

This clone was recorded only once. The chain uses TRBV19 and TRBJ2-5, with D maybe TRBD2 (6 bases). This CDR3 comprises 14 residues. V was cut by 6 bases and J by 4 bases, with 15 bases left in between. CDR1 LNHDA and CDR2 SQIVND come from the germline V gene (reference sequence). CDR3: CASRIGPGVETQYF. CDR3 nucleotides: TGTGCCAGTAGGATCGGCCCGGGGGTAGAGACCCAGTACTTC.

Written as DNA, the CDR3 is TGTGCCAGCAGCACTCAGACAGAACGCACTGAAGCTTTCTTT. It yields the protein CASSTQTERTEAFF. The chain has TRBV7-2 and TRBJ1-1, with TRBD1 as a possible D gene (5 bases). The V gene's germline CDR1 is SGHTA and CDR2 FQGNSA. With 5 bases removed from V and 4 bases from J, the gap between germline ends came to 14 bases. This CDR3 is built from 14 residues.

The chain employs TRBV4-2 and TRBJ2-3; 7 nucleotides agree with TRBD2. The CDR3 covers 15 residues. Germline values: CDR1 LGHNA, CDR2 YNFKEQ. The V and J ends lost 1 base and 4 bases, in that order; junction bases with no gene match: 5. Written as DNA, the CDR3 is TGTGCCAGCAGCCAAGTCTCGGGGAGGGCAGATACGCAGTATTTT. Encoded protein: CASSQVSGRADTQYF.

The chain recombines TRBV7-9 with TRBJ2-5; D is possibly TRBD1 (6 bases). Looked up from germline, CDR1 is SEHNR and CDR2 is FQNEAQ (reference sequence). The germline V and J ends were trimmed by 5 bases and 0 bases, with 16 bases remaining between them. The CDR3 has 16 amino acids. The CDR3 DNA reads as TGTGCCAGCAGCCGGCGTCGGGACACAGACCAAGAGACCCAGTACTTC. Translation gives CASSRRRDTDQETQYF.

The chain links TRBV7-2 to TRBJ1-4; D call uncertain. This CDR3 spans 15 amino acids. Deletions cut 1 base from V and 4 bases from J, with 10 bases between. Germline V CDR1 and CDR2: SGHTA, FQGNSA. CDR3 sequence: CASSLGGGGNEKLFF. CDR3 in DNA: TGTGCCAGCAGCTTAGGAGGCGGAGGTAATGAAAAACTGTTTTTT. The variable domain in full, with the rest retrieved from reference TRBV7-2 and TRBJ1-4, is GAGVSQSPSNKVTEKGKDVELRCDPISGHTALYWYRQSLGQGLEFLIYFQGNSAPDKSGLPSDRFSAERTGGSVSTLTIQRTQQEDSAVYLCASSLGGGGNEKLFFGSGTQLSVL.

The chain has TRBV28 and TRBJ2-7, with TRBD2 matching 8 bases. Germline V gives CDR1 MDHEN, CDR2 SYDVKM. The CDR3 runs to 15 residues. V shed 1 base, J shed 6 bases, and the junction held 8 bases outside the gene matches. The CDR3 loop reads CASSLFGSREGEQYF. CDR3 sequence (DNA): TGTGCCAGCAGTTTATTCGGCTCCCGGGAGGGCGAGCAGTACTTC. Full variable domain (missing parts from reference TRBV28 and TRBJ2-7): DVKVTQSSRYLVKRTGEKVFLECVQDMDHENMFWYRQDPGLGLRLIYFSYDVKMKEKGDIPEGYSVSREKKERFSLILESASTNQTSMYLCASSLFGSREGEQYFGPGTRLTVT.

The rearrangement joins TRBV28 to TRBJ2-3; 10 nucleotides agree with TRBD2. The CDR3 is made up of 14 amino acids. CDR1 MDHEN and CDR2 SYDVKM come from the germline V gene. Trimming cost V 7 bases and J 13 bases; bases outside gene matches: 14. This chain's CDR3 is CASKQLPPGLAKYF. In nucleotides, the CDR3 is TGTGCCAGCAAACAACTTCCCCCGGGACTAGCGAAGTATTTT.

The gene calls are TRBV28 and TRBJ2-1, with 7 bases matching TRBD1. The CDR3 runs to 17 residues. Per the germline V gene, CDR1 is MDHEN and CDR2 is SYDVKM. J lost 3 bases, V lost 3 bases, and 11 bases had no gene match. As DNA, the CDR3 is TGTGCCAGCAGTTTCGGCACGACAGGGCCTTACTACAATGAGCAGTTCTTC. As protein: CASSFGTTGPYYNEQFF.

This clone appeared a single time. The rearrangement joins TRBV19 to TRBJ1-5; D gene unclear. The CDR3 length is 12 residues. Trimming left V 6 bases short and J 9 bases short, with 12 bases between. CDR1 and CDR2 (germline): LNHDA, SQIVND (reference sequence). CDR3 coding DNA: TGTGCCAGTAGCCTGACGGGTTGGCCCCAGCATTTT. Its protein is CASSLTGWPQHF.

The chain uses TRBV5-1 and TRBJ1-1; D call uncertain. Trimming removed 0 bases at V and 4 bases at J, with 13 bases between. CDR3 size: 15 residues. Germline V gene lookup returns CDR1 SGHRS and CDR2 YFSETQ. The CDR3: CASSLGTFSSTEAFF. DNA for the CDR3: TGCGCCAGCAGCTTGGGAACGTTTTCTAGCACTGAAGCTTTCTTT.

This clone was observed a single time. This chain joins TRBV4-1 and TRBJ2-7, with TRBD1 as a possible D gene (6 bases). The CDR3 sequence is 17 residues long. Trimming pared 4 bases from V and 2 bases from J, leaving 21 bases between. Germline assignment: CDR1 MGHRA and CDR2 YSYEKL. CDR3 nucleotide sequence: TGCGCCAGCAGCCCTCGGACAGTATCATACCTACCCTACGAGCAGTACTTC. It translates to CASSPRTVSYLPYEQYF.

The chain is built from TRBV28 and TRBJ1-1; D possibly corresponds to TRBD1 (5 bases). Germline CDR1 and CDR2: MDHEN and SYDVKM. Trimming removed 3 bases at V and 8 bases at J, with 19 bases between. The CDR3 has 15 residues. The DNA for the CDR3 is TGTGCCAGCAGTTTCTTCTCAGGGCAGGGCTTCGAAGCTTTCTTT. This translates into CASSFFSGQGFEAFF.

The chain joins TRBV7-3 to TRBJ2-3, with 7 bases lining up with TRBD2. The CDR3 spans 13 residues. Germline V CDR1 and CDR2: SGHTA, FQGTGA. The ends lost 4 bases at V and 6 bases at J; junction bases unmatched: 4. CDR3: CASSSTSRDTQYF. CDR3 DNA sequence: TGTGCCAGCAGCTCGACTAGCCGGGATACGCAGTATTTT.

This chain connects TRBV6-5 to TRBJ1-1; the D is unclear. Trimming shortened V by 4 bases and J by 4 bases, and 7 bases separated the two germline ends. Germline loops: CDR1 MNHEY, CDR2 SVGAGI. CDR3 length equals 12 residues. The chain's CDR3 is CASSSQRTEAFF. The CDR3 bases are TGTGCCAGCAGTTCCCAGCGCACTGAAGCTTTCTTT.

This clone appeared a few times. The chain has TRBV6-5 and TRBJ1-2; D possibly corresponds to TRBD1 (5 bases). From germline, CDR1 is MNHEY and CDR2 SVGAGI. The V gene lost 10 bases and the J gene lost 6 bases, with 12 bases spanning the gap. There are 11 residues in the CDR3. The CDR3 bases are TGTGCCACCGGAGGGGCGCATGGCTACACCTTC. It translates to CATGGAHGYTF.

This chain links TRBV19 with TRBJ2-7, with 8 bases lining up with TRBD2. CDR3 length equals 16 residues. Germline CDR1 reads LNHDA; CDR2 reads SQIVND (reference sequence). The V gene end was trimmed by 4 bases and the J gene end by 1 base; junction bases not matched to a gene: 9. The CDR3 bases are TGTGCCAGTAGTACCCTTACTAGCGGACCTTCCTACGAGCAGTACTTC. Its translation is CASSTLTSGPSYEQYF.

This chain joins TRBV11-2 and TRBJ1-4; no clear D. Deletions cut 2 bases from V and 4 bases from J, with 5 bases between. Germline V gives CDR1 SGHAT, CDR2 FQNNGV. There are 13 residues in the CDR3. CDR3 loop: CASSLPFNEKLFF. The CDR3 nucleotides are TGTGCCAGCAGCTTACCGTTTAATGAAAAACTGTTTTTT.

The sample holds a few counts of this clone. The chain carries TRBV7-6 and TRBJ2-1, with TRBD1 matching 7 bases. The ends lost 5 bases at V and 4 bases at J; junction bases unmatched: 14. Germline CDR1 reads SGHVS; CDR2 reads FNYEAQ. The CDR3 sequence is 17 residues long. The CDR3 spells CASSEEGAITLYNEQFF. DNA of the CDR3: TGTGCCAGCAGCGAAGAGGGGGCCATAACACTGTACAATGAGCAGTTCTTC.

The rearrangement links TRBV6-5 to TRBJ2-7, with D possibly TRBD2 on 6 matching bases. The CDR3 contains 15 residues. Trimming removed 2 bases from V and 2 bases from J, with 13 bases in between. Germline V lookup: CDR1 MNHEY, CDR2 SVGAGI. The CDR3 nucleotides read TGTGCCAGCAGTTACAGCGGGCCTTTCCCCTACGAGCAGTACTTC. Protein: CASSYSGPFPYEQYF.

J is TRBJ2-7 and V is TRBV5-4; D might be TRBD1 (5 bases). The CDR3 length is 15 residues. V gave up 4 bases and J gave up 7 bases, with 21 bases separating them. Germline V CDR1 and CDR2: SGHNT, YYREEE (reference sequence). This CDR3 is CASSLFRADRREQYF. The CDR3 coding sequence is TGTGCCAGCAGCCTCTTCAGGGCGGATCGTCGGGAGCAGTACTTC.